The sequence of this TCR beta chain was determined in a study of glioma-infiltrating T cells after dendritic cell vaccination. Across the whole study: Between about 2003 and 2013, patients got autologous tumor lysate-pulsed dendritic cell vaccines. General study points: Only a small number of patients had complete blood and tumor samples.

As for time point: after dendritic cell vaccination, including at tumor progression/relapse. Selection required adequate fresh-frozen tumor tissue plus more than two years' survival data. This CDR3 spans 16 amino acids. V shed 2 bases, J shed 2 bases, and the junction held 8 bases outside the gene matches. Germline V CDR1 and CDR2: SEHNR, FQNEAQ (reference sequence). This table comes from immunoSEQ multiplex PCR, and its TCRdb copy is limited to in-frame clones, with some not included. The table has about 87,000 clones, 83% seen once. Remarks on this clone: Its target is unknown.

This chain links TRBV7-9 with TRBJ1-2, with 7 bases aligning to TRBD1. The receptor was isolated from a human donor with glioblastoma. The sample in question was blood, obtained after dendritic cell vaccination. This CDR3 reads CASSLMRTGGNYGYTF. As DNA, the CDR3 is TGTGCCAGCAGCTTAATGAGGACAGGCGGGAACTATGGCTACACCTTC.